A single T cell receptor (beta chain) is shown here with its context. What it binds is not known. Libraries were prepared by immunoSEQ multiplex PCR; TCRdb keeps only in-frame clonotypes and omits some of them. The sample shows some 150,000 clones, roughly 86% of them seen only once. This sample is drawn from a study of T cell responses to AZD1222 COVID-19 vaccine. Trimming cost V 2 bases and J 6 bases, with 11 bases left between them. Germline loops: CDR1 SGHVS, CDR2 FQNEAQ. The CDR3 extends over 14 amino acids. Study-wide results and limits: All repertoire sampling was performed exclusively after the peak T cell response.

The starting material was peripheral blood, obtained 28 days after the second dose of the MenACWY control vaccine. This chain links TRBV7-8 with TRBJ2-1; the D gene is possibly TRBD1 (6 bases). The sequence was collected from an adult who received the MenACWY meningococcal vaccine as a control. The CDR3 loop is CASSLQGFANEQFF. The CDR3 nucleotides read TGTGCCAGCAGCTTACAGGGGTTCGCCAATGAGCAGTTCTTC. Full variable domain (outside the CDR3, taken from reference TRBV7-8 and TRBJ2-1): GAGVSQSPRYKVAKRGQDVALRCDPISGHVSLFWYQQALGQGPEFLTYFQNEAQLDKSGLPSDRFFAERPEGSVSTLKIQRTQQEDSAVYLCASSLQGFANEQFFGPGTRLTVL.